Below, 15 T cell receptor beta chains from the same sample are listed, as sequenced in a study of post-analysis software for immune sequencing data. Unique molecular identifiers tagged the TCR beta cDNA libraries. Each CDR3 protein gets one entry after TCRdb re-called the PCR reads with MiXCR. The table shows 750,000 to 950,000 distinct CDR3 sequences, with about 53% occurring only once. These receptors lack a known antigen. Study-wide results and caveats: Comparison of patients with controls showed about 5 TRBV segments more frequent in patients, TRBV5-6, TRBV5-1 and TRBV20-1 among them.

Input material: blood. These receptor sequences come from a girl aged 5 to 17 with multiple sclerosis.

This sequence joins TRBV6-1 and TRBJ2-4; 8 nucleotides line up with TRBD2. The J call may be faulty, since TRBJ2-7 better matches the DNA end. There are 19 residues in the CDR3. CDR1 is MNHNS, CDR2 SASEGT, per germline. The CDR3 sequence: CASKPAGVAPKKMTYEQYF. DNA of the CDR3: TGTGCCAGCAAACCAGCGGGAGTAGCACCAAAAAAAATGACCTACGAGCAGTACTTC.

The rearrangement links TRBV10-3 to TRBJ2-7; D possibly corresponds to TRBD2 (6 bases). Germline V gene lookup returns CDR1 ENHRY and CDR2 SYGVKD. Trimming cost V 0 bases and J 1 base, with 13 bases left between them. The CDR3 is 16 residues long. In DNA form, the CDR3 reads TGTGCCATCAGTGAGTCGACCCGGGGGTTGTCCTACGAGCAGTACTTC. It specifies CAISESTRGLSYEQYF.

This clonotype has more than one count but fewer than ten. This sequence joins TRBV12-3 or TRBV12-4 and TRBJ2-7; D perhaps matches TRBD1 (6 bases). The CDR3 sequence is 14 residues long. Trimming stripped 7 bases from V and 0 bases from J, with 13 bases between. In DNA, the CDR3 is TGTGCCAGCAACACACAGGGAAACTCCTACGAGCAGTACTTC. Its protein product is CASNTQGNSYEQYF.

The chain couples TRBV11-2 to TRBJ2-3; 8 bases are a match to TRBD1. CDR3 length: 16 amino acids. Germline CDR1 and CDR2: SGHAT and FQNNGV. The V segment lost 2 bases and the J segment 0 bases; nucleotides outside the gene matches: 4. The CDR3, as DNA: TGTGCCAGCAGCTTATTTCGGACAGGGAGCACAGATACGCAGTATTTT. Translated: CASSLFRTGSTDTQYF. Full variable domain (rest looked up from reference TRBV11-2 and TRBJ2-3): EAGVAQSPRYKIIEKRQSVAFWCNPISGHATLYWYQQILGQGPKLLIQFQNNGVVDDSQLPKDRFSAERLKGVDSTLKIQPAKLEDSAVYLCASSLFRTGSTDTQYFGPGTRLTVL.

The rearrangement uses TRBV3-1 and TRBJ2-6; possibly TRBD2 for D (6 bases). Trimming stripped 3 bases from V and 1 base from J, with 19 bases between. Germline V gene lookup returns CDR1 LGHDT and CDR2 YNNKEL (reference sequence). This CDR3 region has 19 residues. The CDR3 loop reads CASSHPVGPGGSGANVLTF. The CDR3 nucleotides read TGTGCCAGCAGCCACCCGGTAGGGCCCGGAGGGTCTGGGGCCAACGTCCTGACTTTC.

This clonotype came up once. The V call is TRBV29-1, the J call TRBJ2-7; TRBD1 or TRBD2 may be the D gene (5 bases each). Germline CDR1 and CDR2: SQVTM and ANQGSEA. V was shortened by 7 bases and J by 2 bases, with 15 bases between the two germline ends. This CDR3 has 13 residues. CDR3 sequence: CSGGGTATYEQYF. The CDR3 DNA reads TGCAGCGGGGGTGGGACCGCCACCTACGAGCAGTACTTC.

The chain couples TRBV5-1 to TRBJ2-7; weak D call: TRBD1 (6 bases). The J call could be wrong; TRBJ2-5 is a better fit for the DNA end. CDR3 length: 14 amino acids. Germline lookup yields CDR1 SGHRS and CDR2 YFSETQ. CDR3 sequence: CASSDEQGTETQYF. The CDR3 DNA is TGCGCCAGCAGCGATGAACAGGGTACAGAGACCCAGTACTTC.

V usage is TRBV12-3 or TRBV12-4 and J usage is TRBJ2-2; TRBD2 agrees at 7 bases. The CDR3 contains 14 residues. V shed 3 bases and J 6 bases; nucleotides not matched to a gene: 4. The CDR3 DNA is TGTGCCAGCAGTTTTTTTGCGGGGGCCGGGGAGCTGTTTTTT. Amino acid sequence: CASSFFAGAGELFF.

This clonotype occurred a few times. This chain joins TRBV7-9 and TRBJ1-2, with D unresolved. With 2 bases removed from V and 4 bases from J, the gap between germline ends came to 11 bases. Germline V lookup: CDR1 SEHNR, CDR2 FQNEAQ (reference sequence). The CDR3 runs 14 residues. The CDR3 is CASSLPLEGYGYTF. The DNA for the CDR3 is TGTGCCAGCAGCTTACCTCTCGAGGGCTATGGCTACACCTTC.

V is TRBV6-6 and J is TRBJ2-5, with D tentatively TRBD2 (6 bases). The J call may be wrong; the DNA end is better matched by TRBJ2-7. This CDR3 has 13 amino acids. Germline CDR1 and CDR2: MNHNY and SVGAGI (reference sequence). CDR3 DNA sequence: TGTGCCAGCTGTCCCGGGGAGGTTTACGAGCAGTACTTC. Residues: CASCPGEVYEQYF.

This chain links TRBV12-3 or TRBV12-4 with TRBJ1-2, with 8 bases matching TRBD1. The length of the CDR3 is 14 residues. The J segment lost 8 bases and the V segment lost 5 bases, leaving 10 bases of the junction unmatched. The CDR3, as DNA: TGTGCCAGCAGTCAGGGACAGGCTCTGAAGGGCTACACCTTC. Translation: CASSQGQALKGYTF.

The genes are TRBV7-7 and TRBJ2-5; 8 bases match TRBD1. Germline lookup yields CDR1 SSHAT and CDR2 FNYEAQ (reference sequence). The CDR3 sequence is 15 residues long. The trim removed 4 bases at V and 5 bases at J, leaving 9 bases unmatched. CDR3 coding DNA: TGTGCCAGCAGCTCTGGGACAGGCCACCTGGAGACCCAGTACTTC. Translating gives CASSSGTGHLETQYF.

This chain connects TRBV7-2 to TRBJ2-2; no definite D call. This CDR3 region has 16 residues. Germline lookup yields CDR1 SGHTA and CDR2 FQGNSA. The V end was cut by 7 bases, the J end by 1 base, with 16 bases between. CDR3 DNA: TGTGCCAGCATCCCTTCCTCGGCAGGGAACACCGGGGAGCTGTTTTTT. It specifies CASIPSSAGNTGELFF. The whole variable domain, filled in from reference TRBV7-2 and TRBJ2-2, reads GAGVSQSPSNKVTEKGKDVELRCDPISGHTALYWYRQSLGQGLEFLIYFQGNSAPDKSGLPSDRFSAERTGGSVSTLTIQRTQQEDSAVYLCASIPSSAGNTGELFFGEGSRLTVL.

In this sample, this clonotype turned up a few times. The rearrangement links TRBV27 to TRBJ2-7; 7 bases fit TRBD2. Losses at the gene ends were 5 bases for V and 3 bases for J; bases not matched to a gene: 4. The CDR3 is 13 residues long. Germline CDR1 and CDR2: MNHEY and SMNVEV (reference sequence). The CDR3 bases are TGTGCCAGCAGTCCCGGGGGGAACTACGAGCAGTACTTC. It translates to CASSPGGNYEQYF.

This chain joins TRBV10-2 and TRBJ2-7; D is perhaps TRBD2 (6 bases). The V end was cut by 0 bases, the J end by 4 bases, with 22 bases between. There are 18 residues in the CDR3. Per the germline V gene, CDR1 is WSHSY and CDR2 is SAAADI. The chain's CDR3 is CASSESGVGLATFYEQYF. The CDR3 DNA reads TGCGCCAGCAGTGAGTCAGGGGTCGGGCTAGCGACCTTTTACGAGCAGTACTTC.